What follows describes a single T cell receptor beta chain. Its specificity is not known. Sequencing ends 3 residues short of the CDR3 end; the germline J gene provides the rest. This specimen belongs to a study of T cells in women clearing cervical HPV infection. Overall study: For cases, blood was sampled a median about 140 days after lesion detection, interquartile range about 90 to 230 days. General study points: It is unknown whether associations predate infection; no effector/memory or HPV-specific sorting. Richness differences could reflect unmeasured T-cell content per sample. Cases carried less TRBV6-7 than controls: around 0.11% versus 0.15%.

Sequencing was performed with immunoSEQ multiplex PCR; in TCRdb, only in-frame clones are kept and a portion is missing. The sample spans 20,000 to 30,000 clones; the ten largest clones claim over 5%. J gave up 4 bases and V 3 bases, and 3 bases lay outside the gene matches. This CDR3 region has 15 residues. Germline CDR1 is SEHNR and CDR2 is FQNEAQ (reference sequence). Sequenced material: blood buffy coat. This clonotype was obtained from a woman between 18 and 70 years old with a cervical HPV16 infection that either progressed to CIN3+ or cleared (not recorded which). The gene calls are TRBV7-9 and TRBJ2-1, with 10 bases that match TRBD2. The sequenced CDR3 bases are TGTGCCAGCAGCTTGGGACTAGCGCCGTACAATGAG. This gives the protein CASSLGLAPYNE. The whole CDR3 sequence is CASSLGLAPYNEQFF.